This T cell receptor (beta chain) comes out of a study of blood T cell repertoires in COVID-19. Profiled with immunoSEQ multiplex PCR; TCRdb holds only in-frame clones, not every one. The sample contains under 300,000 clones, approximately 88% of which appear only once. Symptom resolution, clearance, or two negative PCRs marked the recovered donors of Cohort 3. After removal of 6 bases from V and 8 bases from J, the junction contained 3 bases not matched to a gene. There are 11 residues in the CDR3. Germline CDR1 is SNHLY and CDR2 is FYNNEI. The chain uses TRBV2 and TRBJ1-1; 7 bases line up with TRBD1. The material sequenced was PBMCs or T cells enriched from blood (not recorded which). The sequence derives from a woman in her thirties or forties who had recovered from COVID-19. CDR3 DNA: TGTGCCAGCAGAGAGGACAGGGAAGCTTTCTTT. This encodes CASREDREAFF.